This entry features one T cell receptor (beta chain) sequence. Its antigen is not identified. Noted time point: late sampling 161 to 241 days after vaccination in three convalescent patients. Treatment noted: roughly ten-day PBMC culture with coronavirus spike peptide pools or control peptides (ViraFEST assay). Germline V gives CDR1 MNHEY, CDR2 SVGAGI. V lost 3 bases and J 3 bases, leaving 7 bases between the germline ends. The CDR3 consists of 13 residues. Sequencing of cultured CD4+ T cell DNA used the Oncomine TCR Beta short-read assay. Via MiXCR, TCRdb re-called the PCR reads, giving one row per CDR3 protein. The sample shows tens of thousands of distinct CDR3 sequences, around 46% of them seen only once. These data belong to a study of vaccination and CD4 T cells after COVID-19. As for the study in general: Drawing of post-COVID samples took place a median roughly 95 days after diagnosis (range 35 to 161). Stimulation used overlapping spike peptides from SARS-CoV-2, HCoV-NL63, HCoV-OC43 and HCoV-229E. For control cultures, the treatment was a CEFX pool, an HIV-1 Nef pool, or no peptide.

Whole-study findings and limits: Going from approximately 21 to 40, median SARS-CoV-2-reactive clonotypes did not rise significantly.

The chain links TRBV6-5 to TRBJ2-3; D not resolved. Sample: CD4+ T cells from blood, cultured in vitro, taken about 7 months after SARS-CoV-2 vaccination. The receptor was isolated from a human donor who had recovered from COVID-19. CDR3 nucleotides: TGTGCCAGCAGTTATTCCGAAACAGATACGCAGTATTTT. The encoded protein is CASSYSETDTQYF.